The 8 T cell receptor beta chains in this list originate from one sample, sequenced in a study of blood T cell repertoires in COVID-19. Sequencing used immunoSEQ multiplex PCR; TCRdb keeps in-frame clones, though not all of them. The sample yields approximately 220,000 clones, more than 75% seen once. The sequenced material came from peripheral blood. The receptor source for this set is a man aged 50-59 years with acute or convalescent COVID-19.

The chain's CDR3 is CAWSPGVFGTQYF. In DNA, the CDR3 is TGTGCCTGGAGCCCCGGGGTGTTCGGGACCCAGTACTTC. The chain has TRBV30 and TRBJ2-5; tentatively, D is TRBD2 (5 bases). Trimming took off 3 bases at V and 7 bases at J, with 15 bases between the two ends. The germline V gene encodes CDR1 GTSNPN and CDR2 SVGIG (reference sequence). CDR3 size: 13 residues.

This chain links TRBV3-1 (or the pseudogene TRBV3-2) with TRBJ2-7; 7 nucleotides align to TRBD2. The V gene's germline CDR1 is LGHDT and CDR2 YNNKEL (reference sequence). The length of the CDR3 is 12 residues. The V and J ends lost 4 bases and 13 bases, in that order; junction bases with no gene match: 10. CDR3 amino acids: CASSPGGQPAYF. The CDR3 DNA sequence: TGTGCCAGCAGCCCGGGGGGTCAGCCGGCATACTTC.

The J gene is TRBJ2-7, the V gene TRBV4-1; 7 bases are a match to TRBD2. Germline CDR1 and CDR2: MGHRA and YSYEKL. J was trimmed by 0 bases and V by 1 base; bases with no gene match: 3. This CDR3 spans 15 amino acids. CDR3 coding DNA: TGCGCCAGCAGCCAAGGGCTAGCGGTCTCCTACGAGCAGTACTTC. Amino acids: CASSQGLAVSYEQYF.

The chain employs TRBV6-6 and TRBJ1-5; D might be TRBD1 (6 bases). Germline loops: CDR1 MNHNY, CDR2 SVGAGI (reference sequence). V shed 5 bases and J shed 4 bases, with 12 bases lying between them. CDR3 size: 14 residues. The CDR3 loop reads CASSLDRLNQPQHF. The CDR3 nucleotides are TGTGCCAGCAGTCTTGACAGGCTAAATCAGCCCCAGCATTTT.

This chain uses TRBV19 with TRBJ1-2; D is unclear. Per the germline V gene, CDR1 is LNHDA and CDR2 is SQIVND (reference sequence). The CDR3 has 13 residues. The V and J ends lost 4 bases and 0 bases respectively, with 6 bases between them. The CDR3 nucleotides read TGTGCCAGTAGTAAACAGTCTAACTATGGCTACACCTTC. Protein sequence: CASSKQSNYGYTF.

The table lists this clone with a few counts. V is TRBV7-9 and J is TRBJ2-7; D gene ambiguous. CDR1 SEHNR and CDR2 FQNEAQ come from the germline V gene (reference sequence). The CDR3 covers 13 residues. V was clipped by 2 bases and J by 0 bases, with 5 bases between them. The CDR3 reads CASSLISSYEQYF. As DNA, the CDR3 is TGTGCCAGCAGCTTAATTAGCTCCTACGAGCAGTACTTC.

The chain uses TRBV21-1 and TRBJ2-3; the table calls TRBD2, which could not be checked here. TRBV21-1 is a known pseudogene. The CDR3 is made up of 16 amino acids. CDR3 region: CAIGLAGTPRTDTQYF. The CDR3 DNA sequence: TGTGCCATTGGACTAGCGGGGACCCCCCGCACAGATACGCAGTATTTT.

This clone has a count of ten or more. The chain joins TRBV5-6 to TRBJ2-5; 7 nucleotides agree with TRBD1. V was pared by 2 bases and J by 3 bases, with 4 bases of the junction left unmatched. Germline V gene sequence: CDR1 SGHDT, CDR2 YYEEEE. The CDR3 has 14 amino acids. CDR3 DNA: TGTGCCAGCAGCTTTGGACAGGTAGAAGAGACCCAGTACTTC. Translating it yields CASSFGQVEETQYF.